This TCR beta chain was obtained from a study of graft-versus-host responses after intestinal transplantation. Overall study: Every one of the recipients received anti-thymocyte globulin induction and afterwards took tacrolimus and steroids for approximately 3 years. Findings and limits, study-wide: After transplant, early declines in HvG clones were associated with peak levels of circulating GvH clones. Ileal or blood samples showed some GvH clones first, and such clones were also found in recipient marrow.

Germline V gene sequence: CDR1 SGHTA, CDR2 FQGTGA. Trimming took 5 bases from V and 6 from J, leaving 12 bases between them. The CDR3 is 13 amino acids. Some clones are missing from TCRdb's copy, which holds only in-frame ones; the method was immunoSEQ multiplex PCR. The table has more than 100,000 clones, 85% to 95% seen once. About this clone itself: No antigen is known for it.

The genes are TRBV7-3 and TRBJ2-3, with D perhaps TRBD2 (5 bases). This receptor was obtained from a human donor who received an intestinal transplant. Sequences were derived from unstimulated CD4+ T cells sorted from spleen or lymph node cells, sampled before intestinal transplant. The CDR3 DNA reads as TGTGCCAGCAGCCCTGGACGGGGTGATACGCAGTATTTT. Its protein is CASSPGRGDTQYF.